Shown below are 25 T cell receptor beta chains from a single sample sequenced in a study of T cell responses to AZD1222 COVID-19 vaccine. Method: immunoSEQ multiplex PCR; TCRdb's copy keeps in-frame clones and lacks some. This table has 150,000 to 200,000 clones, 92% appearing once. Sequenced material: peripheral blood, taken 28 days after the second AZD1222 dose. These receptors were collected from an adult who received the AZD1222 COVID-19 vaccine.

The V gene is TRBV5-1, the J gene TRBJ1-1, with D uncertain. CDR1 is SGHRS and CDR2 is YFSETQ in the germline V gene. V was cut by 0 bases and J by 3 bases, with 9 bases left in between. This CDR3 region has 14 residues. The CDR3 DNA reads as TGCGCCAGCAGCTTGGAGACACCTTACACTGAAGCTTTCTTT. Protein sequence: CASSLETPYTEAFF.

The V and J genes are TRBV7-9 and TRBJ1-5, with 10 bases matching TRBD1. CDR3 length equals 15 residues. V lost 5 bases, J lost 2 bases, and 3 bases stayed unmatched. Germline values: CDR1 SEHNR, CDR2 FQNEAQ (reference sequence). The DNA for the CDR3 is TGTGCCAGCAGCCTGACAGGGGGCGGCAATCAGCCCCAGCATTTT. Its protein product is CASSLTGGGNQPQHF.

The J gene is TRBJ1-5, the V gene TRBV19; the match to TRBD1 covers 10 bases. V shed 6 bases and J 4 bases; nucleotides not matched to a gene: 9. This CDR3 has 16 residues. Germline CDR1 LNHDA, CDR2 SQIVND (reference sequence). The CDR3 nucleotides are TGTGCCAGTAGGCTGACTGACAGGGGGCGTAATCAGCCCCAGCATTTT. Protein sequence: CASRLTDRGRNQPQHF. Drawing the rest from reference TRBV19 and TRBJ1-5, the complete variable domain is DGGITQSPKYLFRKEGQNVTLSCEQNLNHDAMYWYRQDPGQGLRLIYYSQIVNDFQKGDIAEGYSVSREKKESFPLTVTSAQKNPTAFYLCASRLTDRGRNQPQHFGDGTRLSIL.

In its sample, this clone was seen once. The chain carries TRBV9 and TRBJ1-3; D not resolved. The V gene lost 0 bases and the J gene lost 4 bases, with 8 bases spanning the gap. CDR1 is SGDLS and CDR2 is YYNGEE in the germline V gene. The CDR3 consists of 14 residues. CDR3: CASSVAHFGNTIYF. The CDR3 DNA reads TGTGCCAGCAGCGTAGCACACTTCGGAAACACCATATATTTT. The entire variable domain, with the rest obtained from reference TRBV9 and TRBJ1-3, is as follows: DSGVTQTPKHLITATGQRVTLRCSPRSGDLSVYWYQQSLDQGLQFLIQYYNGEERAKGNILERFSAQQFPDLHSELNLSSLELGDSALYFCASSVAHFGNTIYFGEGSWLTVV.

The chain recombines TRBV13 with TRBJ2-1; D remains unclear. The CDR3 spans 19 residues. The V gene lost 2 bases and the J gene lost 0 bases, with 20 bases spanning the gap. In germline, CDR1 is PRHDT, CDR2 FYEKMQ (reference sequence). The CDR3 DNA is TGTGCCAGCAGCTTAAAGCCCCGTGGTAGCTTCTTCTCCTACAATGAGCAGTTCTTC. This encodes CASSLKPRGSFFSYNEQFF.

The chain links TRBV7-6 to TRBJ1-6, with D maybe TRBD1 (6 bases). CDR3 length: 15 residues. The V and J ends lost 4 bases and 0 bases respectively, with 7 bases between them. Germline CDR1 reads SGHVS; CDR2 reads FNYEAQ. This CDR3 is CASSSDSSYNSPLHF. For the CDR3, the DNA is TGTGCCAGCAGCTCGGACAGCTCCTATAATTCACCCCTCCACTTT.

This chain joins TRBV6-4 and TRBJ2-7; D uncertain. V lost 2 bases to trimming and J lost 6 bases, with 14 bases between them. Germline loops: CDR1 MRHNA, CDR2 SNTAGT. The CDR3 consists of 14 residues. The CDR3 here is CASSDGFERIEQYF. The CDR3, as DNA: TGTGCCAGCAGTGACGGTTTTGAGCGTATCGAGCAGTACTTC.

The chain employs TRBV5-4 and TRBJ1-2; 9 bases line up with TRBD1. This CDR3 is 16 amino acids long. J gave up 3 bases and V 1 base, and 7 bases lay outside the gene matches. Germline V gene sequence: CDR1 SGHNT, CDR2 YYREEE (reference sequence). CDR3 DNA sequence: TGTGCCAGCAGCTTGCCCCGCTGGACAGGGGACTATGGCTACACCTTC. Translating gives CASSLPRWTGDYGYTF.

The CDR3 region is CAITRGDTEAFF. Here the CDR3 DNA reads TGTGCCATCACCCGGGGTGACACTGAAGCTTTCTTT. V and J are TRBV10-3 and TRBJ1-1, with D unresolved. Per germline, CDR1 ENHRY and CDR2 SYGVKD. The germline V and J ends were trimmed by 7 bases and 3 bases, with 9 bases remaining between them. The CDR3 totals 12 residues.

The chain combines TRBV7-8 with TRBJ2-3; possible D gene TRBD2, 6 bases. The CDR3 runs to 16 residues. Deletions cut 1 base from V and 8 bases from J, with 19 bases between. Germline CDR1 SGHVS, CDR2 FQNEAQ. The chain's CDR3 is CASSLVGGLATLTQYF. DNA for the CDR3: TGTGCCAGCAGCTTAGTTGGGGGACTTGCAACCCTTACGCAGTATTTT. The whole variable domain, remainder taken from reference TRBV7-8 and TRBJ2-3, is GAGVSQSPRYKVAKRGQDVALRCDPISGHVSLFWYQQALGQGPEFLTYFQNEAQLDKSGLPSDRFFAERPEGSVSTLKIQRTQQEDSAVYLCASSLVGGLATLTQYFGPGTRLTVL.

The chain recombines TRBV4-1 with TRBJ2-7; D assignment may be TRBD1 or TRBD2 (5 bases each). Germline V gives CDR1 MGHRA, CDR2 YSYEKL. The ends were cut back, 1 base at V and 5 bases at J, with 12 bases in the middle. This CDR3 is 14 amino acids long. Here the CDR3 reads CASSQVRRGDEQYF. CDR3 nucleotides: TGCGCCAGCAGCCAAGTACGGAGAGGGGACGAGCAGTACTTC.

The CDR3: CASSSTTGTGQNSPLHF. CDR3 DNA sequence: TGTGCCAGCAGCTCCACGACCGGGACAGGGCAGAATTCACCCCTCCACTTT. The chain links TRBV7-9 to TRBJ1-6, with TRBD1 matching over 9 bases. CDR1 is SEHNR and CDR2 is FQNEAQ in the germline V gene (reference sequence). The J segment lost 7 bases and the V segment lost 4 bases, leaving 11 bases of the junction unmatched. The CDR3 consists of 17 residues.

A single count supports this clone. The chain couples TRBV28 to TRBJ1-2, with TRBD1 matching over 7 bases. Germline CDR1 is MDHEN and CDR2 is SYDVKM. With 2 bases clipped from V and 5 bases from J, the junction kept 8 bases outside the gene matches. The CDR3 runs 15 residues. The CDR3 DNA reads TGTGCCAGCAGTTTACCCCCAGGGGGAGATTATGGCTACACCTTC. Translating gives CASSLPPGGDYGYTF.

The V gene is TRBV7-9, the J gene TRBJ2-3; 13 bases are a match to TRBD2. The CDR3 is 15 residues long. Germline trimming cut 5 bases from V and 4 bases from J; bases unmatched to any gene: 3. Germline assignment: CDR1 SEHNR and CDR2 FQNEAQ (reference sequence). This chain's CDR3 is CASSPTSGGADTQYF. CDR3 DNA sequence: TGTGCCAGCAGCCCCACTAGCGGGGGGGCAGATACGCAGTATTTT.

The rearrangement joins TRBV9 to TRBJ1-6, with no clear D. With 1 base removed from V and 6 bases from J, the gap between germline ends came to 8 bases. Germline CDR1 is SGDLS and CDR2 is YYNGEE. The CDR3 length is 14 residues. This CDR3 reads CASSVMDSNSPLHF. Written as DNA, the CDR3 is TGTGCCAGCAGCGTAATGGACTCTAATTCACCCCTCCACTTT.

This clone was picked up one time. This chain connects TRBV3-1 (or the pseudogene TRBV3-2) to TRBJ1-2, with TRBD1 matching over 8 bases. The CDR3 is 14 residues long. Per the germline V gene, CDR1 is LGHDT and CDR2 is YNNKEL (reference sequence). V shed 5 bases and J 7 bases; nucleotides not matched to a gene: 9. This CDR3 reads CASSFRQGMRGYTF. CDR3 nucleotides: TGTGCCAGCAGCTTTAGACAGGGGATGCGTGGCTACACCTTC.

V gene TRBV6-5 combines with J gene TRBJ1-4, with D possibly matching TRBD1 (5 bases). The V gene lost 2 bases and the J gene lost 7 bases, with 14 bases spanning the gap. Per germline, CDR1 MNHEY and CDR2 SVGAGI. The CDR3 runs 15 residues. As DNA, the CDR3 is TGTGCCAGCAGTTACCGGCGTGGGGGAGTTGAAAAACTGTTTTTT. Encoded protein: CASSYRRGGVEKLFF.

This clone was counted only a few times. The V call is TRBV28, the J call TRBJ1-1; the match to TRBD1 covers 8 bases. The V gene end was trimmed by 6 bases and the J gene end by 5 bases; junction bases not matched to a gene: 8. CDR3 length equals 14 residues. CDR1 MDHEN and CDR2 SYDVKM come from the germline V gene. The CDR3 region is CASSTGQVATEAFF. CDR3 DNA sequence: TGTGCCAGCAGCACGGGACAGGTTGCTACTGAAGCTTTCTTT.

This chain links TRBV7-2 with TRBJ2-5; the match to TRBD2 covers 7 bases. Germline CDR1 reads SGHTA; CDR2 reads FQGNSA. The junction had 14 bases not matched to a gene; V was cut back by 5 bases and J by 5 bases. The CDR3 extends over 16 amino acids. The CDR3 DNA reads TGTGCCAGCAGCCGGCGGAGAAGCGGGGCGGTGGAGACCCAGTACTTC. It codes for CASSRRRSGAVETQYF.

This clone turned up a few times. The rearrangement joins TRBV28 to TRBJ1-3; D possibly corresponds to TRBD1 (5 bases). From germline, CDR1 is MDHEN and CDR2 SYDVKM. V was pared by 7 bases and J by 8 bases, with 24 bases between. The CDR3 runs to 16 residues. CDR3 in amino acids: CASTGGPRQYYDTIYF. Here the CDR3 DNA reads TGTGCCAGCACTGGAGGGCCGAGACAGTATTACGACACCATATATTTT.

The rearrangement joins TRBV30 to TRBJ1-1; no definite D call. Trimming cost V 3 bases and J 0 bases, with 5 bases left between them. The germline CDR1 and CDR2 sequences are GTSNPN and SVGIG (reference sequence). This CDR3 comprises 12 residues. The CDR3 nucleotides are TGTGCCTGGAGGCAGCTGAACACTGAAGCTTTCTTT. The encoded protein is CAWRQLNTEAFF. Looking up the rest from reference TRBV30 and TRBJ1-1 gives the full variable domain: SQTIHQWPATLVQPVGSPLSLECTVEGTSNPNLYWYRQAAGRGLQLLFYSVGIGQISSEVPQNLSASRPQDRQFILSSKKLLLSDSGFYLCAWRQLNTEAFFGQGTRLTVV.

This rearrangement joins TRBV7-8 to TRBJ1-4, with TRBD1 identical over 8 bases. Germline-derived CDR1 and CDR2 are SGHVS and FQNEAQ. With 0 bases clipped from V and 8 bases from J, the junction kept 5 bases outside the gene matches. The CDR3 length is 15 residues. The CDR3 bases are TGTGCCAGCAGCTTAGCGGTCAGGGGGCAGGAAAAACTGTTTTTT. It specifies CASSLAVRGQEKLFF.

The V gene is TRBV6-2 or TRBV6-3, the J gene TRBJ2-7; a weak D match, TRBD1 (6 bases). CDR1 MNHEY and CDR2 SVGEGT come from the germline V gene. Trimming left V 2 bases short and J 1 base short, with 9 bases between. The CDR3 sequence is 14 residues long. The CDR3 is CASSYRGMSYEQYF. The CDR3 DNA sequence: TGTGCCAGCAGTTACAGGGGGATGTCCTACGAGCAGTACTTC.

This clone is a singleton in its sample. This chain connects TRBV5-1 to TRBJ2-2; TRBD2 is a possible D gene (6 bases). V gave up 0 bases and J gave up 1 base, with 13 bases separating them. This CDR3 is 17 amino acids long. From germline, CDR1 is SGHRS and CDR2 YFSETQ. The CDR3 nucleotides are TGCGCCAGCAGCTTGGGCCACGGGACTCTGAACACCGGGGAGCTGTTTTTT. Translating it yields CASSLGHGTLNTGELFF. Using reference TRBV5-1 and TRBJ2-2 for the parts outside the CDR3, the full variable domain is KAGVTQTPRYLIKTRGQQVTLSCSPISGHRSVSWYQQTPGQGLQFLFEYFSETQRNKGNFPGRFSGRQFSNSRSEMNVSTLELGDSALYLCASSLGHGTLNTGELFFGEGSRLTVL.

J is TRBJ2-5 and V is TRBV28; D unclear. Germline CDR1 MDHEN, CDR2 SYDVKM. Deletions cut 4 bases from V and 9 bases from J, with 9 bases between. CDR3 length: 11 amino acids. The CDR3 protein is CASSSSESQYF. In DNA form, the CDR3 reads TGTGCCAGCAGTTCCTCTGAATCCCAGTACTTC.